This TCR beta chain was obtained from a study of T-cell memory formation after mild COVID-19. In this sample, this clonotype turned up many times. Its antigen remains unidentified. A 5'RACE reaction primed in the constant segment made cDNA libraries of TCR alpha and TCR beta, and these carried sample barcodes and UMIs. In TCRdb, the 5' RACE reads were re-called with MiXCR into one record per CDR3 protein. The table lists fewer than 150,000 distinct CDR3 sequences, roughly 6% of them singletons. The study's findings and limits: Clones shrinking between day 15 and 85 showed a balanced CD4/CD8 split, and those that grew later tilted toward CD4+. Contracting clones localized mainly to CM and EM when CD4+ and mainly to EMRA when CD8+.

This clonotype was obtained from an adult woman who had mild COVID-19 (a few samples of this study predate the infection). Cell type and time point are not known. Material for sequencing was PBMCs or a T cell subset sorted from them (not recorded which).

CDR3 nucleotide sequence: TGTGCCAGCAGTGGAGACAGGGGTGTTCACACTGAAGCTTTCTTT. It yields the protein CASSGDRGVHTEAFF. The rearrangement links TRBV6-6 to TRBJ1-1; 8 bases align to TRBD1. Germline CDR1 and CDR2: MNHNY and SVGAGI (reference sequence). The CDR3 spans 15 residues. The V segment lost 5 bases and the J segment 3 bases; nucleotides outside the gene matches: 8.